Presented here are 9 T cell receptor beta chains from one specimen sequenced in a study of cytomegalovirus exposure and HLA in healthy donors. 13 Jbeta primers and 60 Vbeta primers were used for the PCR. Clones were sequenced by immunoSEQ multiplex PCR, and TCRdb holds only the in-frame ones, with some missing. The sample contains about 140,000 clones, around 84% of which appear only once. Input material: PBMCs. These receptors all stem from a man between 45 and 60 years old in good health and CMV-seronegative.

The chain links TRBV5-1 to TRBJ2-7; D possibly corresponds to TRBD1 (6 bases). The V and J ends lost 3 bases and 7 bases respectively, with 17 bases between them. Germline loops: CDR1 SGHRS, CDR2 YFSETQ. The CDR3 loop spans 14 amino acids. The CDR3, as DNA: TGCGCCAGCAGCTACCTAGGGGGTGTGGGGGAGCAGTACTTC. Translated: CASSYLGGVGEQYF.

V and J are TRBV2 and TRBJ1-5; D possibly corresponds to TRBD1 (5 bases). Germline CDR1 reads SNHLY; CDR2 reads FYNNEI. The CDR3 length is 14 residues. V was clipped by 8 bases and J by 3 bases, with 14 bases between them. Here the CDR3 DNA reads TGTGCCAGCTCCCGGGGGGGAAACAATCAGCCCCAGCATTTT. It is translated as CASSRGGNNQPQHF.

In its sample, this clone was seen once. The genes are TRBV19 and TRBJ1-5; the D gene is possibly TRBD1 (5 bases). Per germline, CDR1 LNHDA and CDR2 SQIVND (reference sequence). Trimming left V 1 base short and J 0 bases short, with 10 bases between. CDR3 length: 16 residues. CDR3 loop: CASSIVQAYSNQPQHF. In DNA, the CDR3 is TGTGCCAGTAGTATAGTACAGGCTTATAGCAATCAGCCCCAGCATTTT.

CDR3 sequence (DNA): TGTGCCAGCAGCTTATCGACAGGAAACACTGAAGCTTTCTTT. Its translation: CASSLSTGNTEAFF. V usage is TRBV11-3 and J usage is TRBJ1-1, with a tentative D call TRBD1 (6 bases). The CDR3 totals 14 residues. Trimming pared 2 bases from V and 2 bases from J, leaving 9 bases between. CDR1 is SGHNT, CDR2 YENEEA, per germline.

Only one count was recorded for this clone. The CDR3 DNA reads TGCGCCAGCAGCTGGTCCGGGACAGGGGACGCGGGGGGCTACGAGCAGTACTTC. This gives the protein CASSWSGTGDAGGYEQYF. V and J are TRBV5-1 and TRBJ2-7; 10 bases match TRBD1. V lost 3 bases, J lost 3 bases, and 15 bases stayed unmatched. The CDR3 totals 18 residues. Germline-derived CDR1 and CDR2 are SGHRS and YFSETQ. Filled out from reference TRBV5-1 and TRBJ2-7, the complete variable domain reads KAGVTQTPRYLIKTRGQQVTLSCSPISGHRSVSWYQQTPGQGLQFLFEYFSETQRNKGNFPGRFSGRQFSNSRSEMNVSTLELGDSALYLCASSWSGTGDAGGYEQYFGPGTRLTVT.

The J gene is TRBJ1-1, the V gene TRBV5-1; possible D gene TRBD1, 5 bases. Germline V gene sequence: CDR1 SGHRS, CDR2 YFSETQ. V shed 0 bases and J shed 9 bases, with 18 bases lying between them. CDR3 length: 15 amino acids. The CDR3 is CASSLAKVETDQAFF. CDR3 nucleotides: TGCGCCAGCAGCTTGGCCAAGGTAGAGACAGATCAAGCTTTCTTT.

The rearrangement uses TRBV18 and TRBJ2-3; D call uncertain. V lost 6 bases to trimming and J lost 0 bases, with 4 bases between them. CDR3 length: 12 residues. Germline CDR1 and CDR2: KGHSH and LQKENI. The CDR3 reads CASSLSTDTQYF. DNA of the CDR3: TGTGCCAGCTCTCTTAGCACAGATACGCAGTATTTT.

In its sample, this clone was seen once. The chain recombines TRBV29-1 with TRBJ2-7; a weak D match, TRBD1 (6 bases). Trimming stripped 3 bases from V and 2 bases from J, with 29 bases between. This CDR3 comprises 19 residues. From germline, CDR1 is SQVTM and CDR2 ANQGSEA. The CDR3 region is CSVDPPIADRDKNTYEQYF. The DNA of the CDR3 is TGCAGCGTTGACCCCCCCATCGCCGACCGGGACAAAAATACCTACGAGCAGTACTTC.

The J gene is TRBJ2-7, the V gene TRBV5-1; D is possibly TRBD2 (6 bases). Germline V gene sequence: CDR1 SGHRS, CDR2 YFSETQ. Trimming shortened V by 2 bases and J by 3 bases, and 12 bases separated the two germline ends. This CDR3 comprises 14 residues. CDR3 amino acids: CASSFARGSYEQYF. In nucleotides, the CDR3 is TGCGCCAGCAGCTTCGCTCGGGGGAGCTACGAGCAGTACTTC. The whole variable domain, filled in from reference TRBV5-1 and TRBJ2-7, reads KAGVTQTPRYLIKTRGQQVTLSCSPISGHRSVSWYQQTPGQGLQFLFEYFSETQRNKGNFPGRFSGRQFSNSRSEMNVSTLELGDSALYLCASSFARGSYEQYFGPGTRLTVT.